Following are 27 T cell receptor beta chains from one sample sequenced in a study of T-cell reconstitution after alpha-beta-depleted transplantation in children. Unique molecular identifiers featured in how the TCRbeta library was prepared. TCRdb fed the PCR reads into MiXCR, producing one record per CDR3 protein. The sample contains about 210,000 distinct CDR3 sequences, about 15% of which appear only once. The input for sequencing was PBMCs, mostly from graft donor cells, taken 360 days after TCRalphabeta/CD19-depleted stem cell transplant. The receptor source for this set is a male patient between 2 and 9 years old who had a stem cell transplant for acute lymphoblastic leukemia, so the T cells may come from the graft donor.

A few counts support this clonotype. In DNA form, the CDR3 reads TGTGCCAGCAGCTTGGGACAGGGGTTGATGGATTCACCCCTCCACTTT. Amino acid sequence: CASSLGQGLMDSPLHF. The V gene is TRBV5-8, the J gene TRBJ1-6, with 8 bases that match TRBD1. This CDR3 has 16 residues. V was clipped by 0 bases and J by 8 bases; unmatched bases: 7. CDR1 SGHTS and CDR2 YDEGEE come from the germline V gene.

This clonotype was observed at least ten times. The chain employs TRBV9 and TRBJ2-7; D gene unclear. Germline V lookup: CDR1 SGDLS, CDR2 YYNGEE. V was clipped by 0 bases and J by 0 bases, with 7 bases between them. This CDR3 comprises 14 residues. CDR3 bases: TGTGCCAGCAGCGTAGCTACGCCCTCCTACGAGCAGTACTTC. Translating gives CASSVATPSYEQYF.

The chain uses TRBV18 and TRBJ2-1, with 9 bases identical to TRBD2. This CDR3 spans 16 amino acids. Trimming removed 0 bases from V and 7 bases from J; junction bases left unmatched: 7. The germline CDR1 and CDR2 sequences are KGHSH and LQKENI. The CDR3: CASSPPDSGSSNEQFF. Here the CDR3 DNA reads TGTGCCAGCTCACCACCGGATAGCGGGAGCTCTAATGAGCAGTTCTTC. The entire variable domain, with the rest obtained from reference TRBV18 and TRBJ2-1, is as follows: NAGVMQNPRHLVRRRGQEARLRCSPMKGHSHVYWYRQLPEEGLKFMVYLQKENIIDESGMPKERFSAEFPKEGPSILRIQQVVRGDSAAYFCASSPPDSGSSNEQFFGPGTRLTVL.

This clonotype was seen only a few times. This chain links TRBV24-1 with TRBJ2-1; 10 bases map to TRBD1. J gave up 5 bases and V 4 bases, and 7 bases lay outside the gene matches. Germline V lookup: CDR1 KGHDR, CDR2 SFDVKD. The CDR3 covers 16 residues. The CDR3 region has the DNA TGTGCCACCAGTGACTCCGGGACAGGGGTTGACAATGAGCAGTTCTTC. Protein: CATSDSGTGVDNEQFF.

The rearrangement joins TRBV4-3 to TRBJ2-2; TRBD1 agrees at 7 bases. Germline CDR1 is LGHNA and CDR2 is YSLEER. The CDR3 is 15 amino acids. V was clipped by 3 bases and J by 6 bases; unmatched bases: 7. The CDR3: CASSQNGQVPGELFF. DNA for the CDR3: TGCGCCAGCAGCCAGAACGGACAGGTCCCCGGGGAGCTGTTTTTT.

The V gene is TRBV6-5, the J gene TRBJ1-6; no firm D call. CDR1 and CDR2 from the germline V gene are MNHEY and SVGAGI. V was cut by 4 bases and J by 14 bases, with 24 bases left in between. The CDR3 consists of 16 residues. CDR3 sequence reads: CASSSPSAGPYSALHF. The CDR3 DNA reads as TGTGCCAGCAGTTCCCCCAGCGCTGGGCCTTATTCTGCCCTCCACTTT.

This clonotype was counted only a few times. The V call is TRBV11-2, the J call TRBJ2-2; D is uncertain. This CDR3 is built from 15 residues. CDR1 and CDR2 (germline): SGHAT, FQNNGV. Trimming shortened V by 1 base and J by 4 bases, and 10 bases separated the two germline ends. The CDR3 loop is CASSLGANPTGELFF. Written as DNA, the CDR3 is TGTGCCAGCAGCTTAGGAGCTAATCCCACCGGGGAGCTGTTTTTT.

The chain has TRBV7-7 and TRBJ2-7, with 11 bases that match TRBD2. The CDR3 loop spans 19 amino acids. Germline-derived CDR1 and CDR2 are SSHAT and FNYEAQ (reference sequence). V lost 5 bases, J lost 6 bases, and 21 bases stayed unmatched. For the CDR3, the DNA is TGTGCCAGCAGCCCATTCCCGGGACTAGCGGCCCACTCGCCTCCCGAGCAGTACTTC. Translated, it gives CASSPFPGLAAHSPPEQYF.

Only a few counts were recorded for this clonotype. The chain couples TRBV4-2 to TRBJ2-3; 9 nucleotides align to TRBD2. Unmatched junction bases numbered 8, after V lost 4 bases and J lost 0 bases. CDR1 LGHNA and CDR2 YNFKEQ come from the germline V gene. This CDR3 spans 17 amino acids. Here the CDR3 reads CASSPEGTSPSTDTQYF. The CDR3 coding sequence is TGTGCCAGCAGCCCCGAGGGGACTAGCCCAAGCACAGATACGCAGTATTTT.

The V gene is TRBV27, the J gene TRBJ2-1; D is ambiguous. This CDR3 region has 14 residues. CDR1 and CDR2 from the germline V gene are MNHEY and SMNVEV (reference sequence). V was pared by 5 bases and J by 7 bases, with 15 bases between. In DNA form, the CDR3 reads TGTGCCAGCAGTCGGATAGGTGGTTTGAATGAGCAGTTCTTC. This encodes CASSRIGGLNEQFF.

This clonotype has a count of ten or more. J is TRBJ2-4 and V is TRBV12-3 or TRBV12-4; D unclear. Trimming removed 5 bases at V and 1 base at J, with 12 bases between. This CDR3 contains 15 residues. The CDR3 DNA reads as TGTGCCAGCAGTCCGAGGATTGGGGCCAAAAACATTCAGTACTTC. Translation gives CASSPRIGAKNIQYF.

This CDR3 reads CSARDPPVQYF. DNA of the CDR3: TGCAGTGCTAGAGATCCCCCCGTTCAGTATTTT. The chain employs TRBV20-1 and TRBJ2-3; D is undetermined. The germline V and J ends were trimmed by 0 bases and 12 bases, with 10 bases remaining between them. Germline V lookup: CDR1 DFQATT, CDR2 SNEGSKA (reference sequence). The CDR3 consists of 11 residues.

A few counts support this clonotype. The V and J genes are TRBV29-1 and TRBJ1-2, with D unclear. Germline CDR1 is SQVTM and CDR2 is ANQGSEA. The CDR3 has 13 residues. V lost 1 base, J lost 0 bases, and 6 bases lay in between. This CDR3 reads CSVEGWANYGYTF. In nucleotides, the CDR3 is TGCAGCGTTGAAGGGTGGGCTAACTATGGCTACACCTTC.

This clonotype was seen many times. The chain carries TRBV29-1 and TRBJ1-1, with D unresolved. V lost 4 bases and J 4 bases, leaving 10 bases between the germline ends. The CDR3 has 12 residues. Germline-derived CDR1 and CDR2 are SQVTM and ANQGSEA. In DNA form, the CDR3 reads TGCAGCGTTGGGGGTTTCGTCACTGAAGCTTTCTTT. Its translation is CSVGGFVTEAFF.

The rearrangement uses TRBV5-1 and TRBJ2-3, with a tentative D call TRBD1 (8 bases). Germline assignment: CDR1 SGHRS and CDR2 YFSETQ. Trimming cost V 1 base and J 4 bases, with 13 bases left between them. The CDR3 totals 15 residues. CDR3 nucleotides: TGCGCCAGCAGCTTGAGGACAGGGAGGGCAGATACGCAGTATTTT. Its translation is CASSLRTGRADTQYF.

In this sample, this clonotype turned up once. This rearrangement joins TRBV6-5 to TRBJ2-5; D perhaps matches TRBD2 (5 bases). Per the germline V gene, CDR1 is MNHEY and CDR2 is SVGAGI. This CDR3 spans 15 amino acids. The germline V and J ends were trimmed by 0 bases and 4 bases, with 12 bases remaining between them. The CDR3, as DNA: TGTGCCAGCAGTTACTCATGGGAGAACGGAGAGACCCAGTACTTC. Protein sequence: CASSYSWENGETQYF.

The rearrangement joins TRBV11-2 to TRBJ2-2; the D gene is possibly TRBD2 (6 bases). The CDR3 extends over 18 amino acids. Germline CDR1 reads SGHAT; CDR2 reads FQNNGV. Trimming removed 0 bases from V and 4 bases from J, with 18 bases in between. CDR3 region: CASSLDLPGPGGTGELFF. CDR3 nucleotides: TGTGCCAGCAGCTTAGATCTGCCCGGACCCGGGGGCACCGGGGAGCTGTTTTTT.

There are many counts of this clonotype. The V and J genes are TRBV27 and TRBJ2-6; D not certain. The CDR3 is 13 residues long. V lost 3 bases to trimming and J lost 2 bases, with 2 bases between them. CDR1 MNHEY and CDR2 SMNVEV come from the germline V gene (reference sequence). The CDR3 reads CASSFAGANVLTF. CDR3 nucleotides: TGTGCCAGCAGTTTTGCTGGGGCCAACGTCCTGACTTTC.

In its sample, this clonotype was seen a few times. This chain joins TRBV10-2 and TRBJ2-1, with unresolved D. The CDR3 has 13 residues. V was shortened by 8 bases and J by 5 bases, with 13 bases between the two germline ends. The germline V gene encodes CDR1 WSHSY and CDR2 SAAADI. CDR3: CASQPRYDNEQFF. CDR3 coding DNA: TGCGCCAGCCAACCCAGGTACGACAATGAGCAGTTCTTC.

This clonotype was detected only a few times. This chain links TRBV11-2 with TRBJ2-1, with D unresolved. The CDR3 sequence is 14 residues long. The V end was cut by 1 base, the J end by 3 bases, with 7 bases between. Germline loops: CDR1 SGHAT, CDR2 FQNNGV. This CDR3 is CASSLVAIYNEQFF. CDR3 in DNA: TGTGCCAGCAGCTTAGTAGCCATCTACAATGAGCAGTTCTTC.

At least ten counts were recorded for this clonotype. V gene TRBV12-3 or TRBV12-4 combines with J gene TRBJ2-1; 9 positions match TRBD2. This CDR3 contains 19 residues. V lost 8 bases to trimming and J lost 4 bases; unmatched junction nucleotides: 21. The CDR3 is CASQLEQYDGGGVYNEQFF. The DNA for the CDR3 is TGTGCCAGCCAGCTCGAACAATACGATGGCGGGGGGGTTTACAATGAGCAGTTCTTC.

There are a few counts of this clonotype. The CDR3 spells CAISDLNRGNTEAFF. The CDR3, as DNA: TGTGCCATCAGTGACCTAAACAGGGGGAACACTGAAGCTTTCTTT. The gene calls are TRBV10-3 and TRBJ1-1; 7 nucleotides match TRBD1. CDR3 length: 15 residues. CDR1 and CDR2 from the germline V gene are ENHRY and SYGVKD. Trimming took 3 bases from V and 1 from J; bases not matched to a gene: 5.

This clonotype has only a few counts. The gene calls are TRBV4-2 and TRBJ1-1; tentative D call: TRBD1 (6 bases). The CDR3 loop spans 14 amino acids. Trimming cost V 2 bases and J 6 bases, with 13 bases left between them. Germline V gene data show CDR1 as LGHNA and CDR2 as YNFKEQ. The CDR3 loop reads CASSQNEGGAEAFF. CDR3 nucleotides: TGTGCCAGCAGCCAAAACGAGGGGGGCGCTGAAGCTTTCTTT.

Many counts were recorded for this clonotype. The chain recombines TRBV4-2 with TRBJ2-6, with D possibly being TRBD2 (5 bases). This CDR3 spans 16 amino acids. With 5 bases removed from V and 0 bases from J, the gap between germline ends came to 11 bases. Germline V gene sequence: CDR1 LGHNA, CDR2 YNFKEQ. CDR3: CASSAIEGSGANVLTF. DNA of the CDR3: TGTGCCAGCAGCGCTATCGAGGGCTCTGGGGCCAACGTCCTGACTTTC.

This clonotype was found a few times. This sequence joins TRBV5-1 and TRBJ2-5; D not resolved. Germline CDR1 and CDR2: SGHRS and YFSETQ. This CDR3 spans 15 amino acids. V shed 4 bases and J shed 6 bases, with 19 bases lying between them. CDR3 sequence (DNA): TGCGCCAGCAGCCCGGTAATGGACGGCCGGCAGACCCAGTACTTC. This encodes CASSPVMDGRQTQYF.

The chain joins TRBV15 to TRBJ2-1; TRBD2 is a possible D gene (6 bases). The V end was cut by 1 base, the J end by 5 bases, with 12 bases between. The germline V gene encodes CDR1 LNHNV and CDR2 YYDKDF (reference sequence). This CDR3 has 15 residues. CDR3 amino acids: CATSRANLANNEQFF. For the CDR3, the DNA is TGTGCCACCAGCAGAGCCAACCTAGCGAACAATGAGCAGTTCTTC.

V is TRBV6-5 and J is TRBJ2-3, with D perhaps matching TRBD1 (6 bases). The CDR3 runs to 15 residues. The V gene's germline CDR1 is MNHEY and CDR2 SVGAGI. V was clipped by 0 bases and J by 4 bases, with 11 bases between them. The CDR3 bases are TGTGCCAGCAGTTACTCGACAGGTGGGGCAGATACGCAGTATTTT. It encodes CASSYSTGGADTQYF.